This is a list of T cell receptor beta chains from one sample in a study of shared clonotypes between healthy human individuals. The repertoire was sequenced with immunoSEQ multiplex PCR; TCRdb's copy has only in-frame clones and lacks some. This sample yields about 2.4 million clones, of which roughly 93% are seen a single time; approximately 0.35% belongs to the top ten. Input material: naive CD4+ T cells from PBMCs. The receptors were gathered from a man in his late teens or twenties in good health. Some clones in this sample may be carry-over from other donors' samples. Each CDR3 is given with its conserved first and last residue. Fields, in order: V gene, J gene, CDR3 length, CDR3 protein.

TRBV15	TRBJ2-7	12	CATSRDGHEQYF
TRBV30	TRBJ1-2	13	CAWDRETNYGYTF
TRBV20-1	TRBJ1-2	11	CSARSGRGYTF
TRBV5-1	TRBJ2-7	13	CASSRGTAYEQYF
TRBV5-4	TRBJ2-3	16	CASSSARTASTDTQYF
TRBV30	TRBJ1-4	13	CAWSYRGVEKLFF
TRBV27	TRBJ1-5	15	CASKSARFSNQPQHF
TRBV23-1	TRBJ2-1	20	CASSPEAVSGSRQGVNEQFF
TRBV18	TRBJ2-7	15	CASSASGSTLWEQYF
TRBV5-1	TRBJ2-7	17	CASSWTSGSVGAYEQYF
TRBV4-1	TRBJ1-3	12	CASSQDGHTIYF
TRBV5-1	TRBJ1-5	15	CASSLGDGAGQPQHF
TRBV28	TRBJ1-2	12	CASSNTVYGYTF
TRBV30	TRBJ2-3	16	CAWSQGTSALTDTQYF
TRBV11-1	TRBJ2-3	16	CASSLTGTGGPFPQYF
TRBV27	TRBJ2-7	14	CASSPRDRNYEQYF
TRBV27	TRBJ2-7	15	CASSLFRGSSYEQYF
TRBV28	TRBJ2-6	18	CASSATGSVKSGANVLTF
TRBV7-2	TRBJ1-2	14	CASSLVWQGDGYTF
TRBV19	TRBJ1-5	13	CASTGTSNQPQHF
TRBV30	TRBJ1-6	14	CAWSGQGRGSPLHF
TRBV5-1	TRBJ1-1	14	CASSFPGVGTEAFF
TRBV5-1	TRBJ2-7	15	CASSLDGTSSYEQYF